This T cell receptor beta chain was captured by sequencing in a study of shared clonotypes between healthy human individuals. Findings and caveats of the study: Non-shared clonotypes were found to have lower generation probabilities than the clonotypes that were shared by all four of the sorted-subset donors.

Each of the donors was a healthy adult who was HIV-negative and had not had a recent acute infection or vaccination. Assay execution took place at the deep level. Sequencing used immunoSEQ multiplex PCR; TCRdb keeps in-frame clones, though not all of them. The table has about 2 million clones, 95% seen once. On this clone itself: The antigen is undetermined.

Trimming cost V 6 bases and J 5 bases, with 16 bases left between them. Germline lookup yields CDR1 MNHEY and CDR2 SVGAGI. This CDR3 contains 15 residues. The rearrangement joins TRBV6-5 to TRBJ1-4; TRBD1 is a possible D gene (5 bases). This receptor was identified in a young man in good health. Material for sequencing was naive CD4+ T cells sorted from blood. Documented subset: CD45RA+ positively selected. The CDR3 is CASRPQGVGNEKLFF. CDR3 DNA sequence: TGTGCCAGCAGGCCCCAGGGTGTGGGGAATGAAAAACTGTTTTTT.